The 2 T cell receptor beta chains listed next were all sequenced from one sample in a study of memory CD8 T cells in hepatitis C reinfection. Time point denoted: pre-reinfection, 55 to 20 weeks before reinfection detection. TCR sequencing was done directly ex vivo on sorted cells, without expansion in vitro. Here immunoSEQ multiplex PCR was the method, and the copy in TCRdb shows in-frame clones only, minus some. The table has approximately 52,000 clones, under 90% seen once. Sample: naive CD8+ T cells sorted from blood. These receptors all come from a man aged 18 to 29 with hepatitis C virus infection.

CDR3 protein: CASSVIGQGNTEAFF. DNA of the CDR3: TGTGCCAGCAGCGTGATCGGACAGGGAAACACTGAAGCTTTCTTT. The chain has TRBV7-9 and TRBJ1-1, with 8 bases identical to TRBD1. The germline V gene has CDR1 SEHNR and CDR2 FQNEAQ (reference sequence). V shed 5 bases, J shed 2 bases, and the junction held 7 bases outside the gene matches. CDR3 size: 15 residues.

The chain joins TRBV15 to TRBJ2-7, with 10 bases identical to TRBD2. Germline V gives CDR1 LNHNV, CDR2 YYDKDF (reference sequence). Losses at the gene ends were 5 bases for V and 3 bases for J; bases not matched to a gene: 1. CDR3 size: 13 residues. The CDR3 loop is CATSGTSDYEQYV. Here the CDR3 DNA reads TGTGCCACCAGCGGGACTAGCGACTACGAGCAGTACGTC.